This T cell receptor (beta chain) was captured in a study of T-cell reconstitution after alpha-beta-depleted transplantation in children. This sample's TCRbeta library carried unique molecular identifier barcodes. TCRdb reprocessed the PCR reads via MiXCR and lists one record per CDR3 protein. Of about 600,000 distinct CDR3 sequences listed, 13% were seen once; the top ten hold 2.2%. This clonotype was counted a few times. Trimming shortened V by 6 bases and J by 6 bases, and 9 bases separated the two germline ends. CDR3 size: 11 residues. Germline CDR1 MNHEY, CDR2 SVGEGT. The rearrangement uses TRBV6-2 or TRBV6-3 and TRBJ2-7; unclear D gene. This TCR came from a male patient younger than 18 who had a stem cell transplant for acute myeloid leukemia, so the T cells may come from the graft donor. The starting material was PBMCs, mostly from graft donor cells, obtained 360 days after TCRalphabeta/CD19-depleted stem cell transplant. CDR3 amino acids: CASSPLREQYF. CDR3 nucleotides: TGTGCCAGCAGCCCTCTCCGCGAGCAGTACTTC.